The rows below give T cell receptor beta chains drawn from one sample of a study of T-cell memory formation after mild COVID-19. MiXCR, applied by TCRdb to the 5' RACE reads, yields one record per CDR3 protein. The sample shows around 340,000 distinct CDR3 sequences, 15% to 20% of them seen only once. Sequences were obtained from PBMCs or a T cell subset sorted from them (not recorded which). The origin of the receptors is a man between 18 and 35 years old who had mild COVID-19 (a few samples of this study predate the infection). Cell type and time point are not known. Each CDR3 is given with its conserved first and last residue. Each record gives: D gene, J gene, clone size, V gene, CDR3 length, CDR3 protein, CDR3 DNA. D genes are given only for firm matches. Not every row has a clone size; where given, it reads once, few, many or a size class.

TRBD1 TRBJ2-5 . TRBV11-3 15 CASSPRTGSKETQYF TGTGCCAGCAGCCCGAGGACAGGGAGCAAAGAGACCCAGTACTTC
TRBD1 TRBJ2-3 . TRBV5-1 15 CASSQQGNRPDTQYF TGCGCCAGCAGTCAACAGGGGAATCGGCCAGATACGCAGTATTTT
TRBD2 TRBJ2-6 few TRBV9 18 CASSPQPSGSSGANVLTF TGTGCCAGCAGCCCTCAACCTAGCGGCAGCTCTGGGGCCAACGTCCTGACTTTC
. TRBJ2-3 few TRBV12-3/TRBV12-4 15 CASSKAGVAGDTQYF TGTGCCAGCAGCAAAGCCGGCGTGGCGGGAGATACGCAGTATTTT
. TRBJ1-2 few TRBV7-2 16 CASSFGLHGGRSGYTF TGTGCCAGCAGCTTTGGTCTCCACGGGGGGAGGTCCGGCTACACCTTC
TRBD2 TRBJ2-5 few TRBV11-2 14 CASSIERGGETQYF TGTGCCAGCAGCATCGAGCGGGGGGGAGAGACCCAGTACTTC
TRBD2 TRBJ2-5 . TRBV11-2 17 CASSSIPSGGPPETQYF TGTGCCAGCAGCTCAATACCCAGCGGGGGGCCCCCGGAGACCCAGTACTTC
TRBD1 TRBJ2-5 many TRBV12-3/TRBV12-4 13 CASSPGQGETQYF TGTGCCAGCAGCCCGGGACAGGGGGAGACCCAGTACTTC
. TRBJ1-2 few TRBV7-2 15 CASSFGAGASYGYTF TGTGCCAGCAGCTTCGGGGCAGGGGCCAGCTATGGCTACACCTTC
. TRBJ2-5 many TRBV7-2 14 CASSFPGFRETQYF TGTGCCAGCAGTTTCCCGGGGTTTCGGGAGACCCAGTACTTC
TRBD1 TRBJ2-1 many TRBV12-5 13 CASGSGRGHEQFF TGTGCTAGTGGTTCCGGCAGGGGGCATGAGCAGTTCTTC
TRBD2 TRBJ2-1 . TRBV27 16 CASSIIAGETHNEQFF TGTGCCAGCAGTATAATAGCGGGGGAAACCCACAATGAGCAGTTCTTC
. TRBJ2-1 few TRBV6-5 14 CASSYNPGYNEQFF TGTGCCAGCAGTTACAATCCTGGGTACAATGAGCAGTTCTTC
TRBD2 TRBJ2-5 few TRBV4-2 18 CASSQDIGRAGIGETQYF TGTGCCAGCAGCCAAGATATAGGTCGAGCGGGGATCGGGGAGACCCAGTACTTC
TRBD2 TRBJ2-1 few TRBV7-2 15 CASSARGVLLDEQFF TGTGCCAGCAGCGCGCGGGGGGTCCTCTTGGATGAGCAGTTCTTC
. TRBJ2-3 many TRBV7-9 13 CAQDPGLGDTQYF TGTGCCCAAGATCCAGGGTTGGGAGATACGCAGTATTTT
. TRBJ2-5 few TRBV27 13 CASSPGFGETQYF TGTGCCAGCAGTCCAGGGTTCGGCGAGACCCAGTACTTC
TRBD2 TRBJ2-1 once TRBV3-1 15 CASSHRGGRRNEQFF TGTGCCAGCAGCCACCGGGGGGGGAGGCGCAATGAGCAGTTCTTC
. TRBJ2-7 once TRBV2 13 CASTLMWAYEQYF TGTGCCAGCACTTTGATGTGGGCGTACGAGCAGTACTTC
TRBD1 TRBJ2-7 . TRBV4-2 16 CASSQISGTGPYEQYF TGTGCCAGCAGCCAAATTTCCGGGACAGGGCCCTACGAGCAGTACTTC
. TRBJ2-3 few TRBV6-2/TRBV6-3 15 CASSYSPDNTDTQYF TGTGCCAGCAGTTACTCGCCCGATAACACAGATACGCAGTATTTT
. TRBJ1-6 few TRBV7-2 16 CASSLADRGLGSPLHF TGTGCCAGCAGCTTAGCGGACCGGGGGTTAGGTTCACCCCTCCACTTT
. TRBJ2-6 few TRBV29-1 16 CSVEEGRPSGANVLTF TGCAGCGTTGAGGAGGGACGGCCCTCTGGGGCCAACGTCCTGACTTTC
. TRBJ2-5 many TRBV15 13 CATSRGGQETQYF TGTGCCACCAGCAGAGGAGGTCAAGAGACCCAGTACTTC
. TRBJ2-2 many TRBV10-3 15 CAISEYPPNTGELFF TGTGCCATCAGTGAGTACCCGCCGAACACCGGGGAGCTGTTTTTT
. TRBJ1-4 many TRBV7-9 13 CASSLAGNEKLFF TGTGCCAGCAGCTTAGCAGGGAATGAAAAACTGTTTTTT
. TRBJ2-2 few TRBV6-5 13 CASSYVYTGELFF TGTGCCAGCAGTTACGTATACACCGGGGAGCTGTTTTTT
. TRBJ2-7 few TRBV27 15 CASSRGLLSSYEQYF TGTGCCAGCAGCCGGGGACTCCTAAGCTCCTACGAGCAGTACTTC
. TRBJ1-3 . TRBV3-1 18 CASSQEVSRIPSGNTIYF TGTGCCAGCAGCCAAGAGGTGTCGCGGATTCCATCTGGAAACACCATATATTTT
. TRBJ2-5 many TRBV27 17 CASSPTPGGRGQETQYF TGTGCCAGCAGTCCCACTCCCGGGGGTAGGGGCCAAGAGACCCAGTACTTC
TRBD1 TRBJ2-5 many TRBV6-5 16 CASSYGGTGAAETQYF TGTGCCAGCAGTTACGGGGGTACAGGGGCTGCAGAGACCCAGTACTTC
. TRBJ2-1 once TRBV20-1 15 CSARDEEGSWDEQFF TGCAGTGCTAGAGATGAAGAGGGATCCTGGGATGAGCAGTTCTTC
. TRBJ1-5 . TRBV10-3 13 CAISESIGQPQHF TGTGCCATCAGTGAGTCAATAGGTCAGCCCCAGCATTTT
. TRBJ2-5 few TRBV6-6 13 CASSYQYQETQYF TGTGCCAGCAGTTACCAGTACCAAGAGACCCAGTACTTC